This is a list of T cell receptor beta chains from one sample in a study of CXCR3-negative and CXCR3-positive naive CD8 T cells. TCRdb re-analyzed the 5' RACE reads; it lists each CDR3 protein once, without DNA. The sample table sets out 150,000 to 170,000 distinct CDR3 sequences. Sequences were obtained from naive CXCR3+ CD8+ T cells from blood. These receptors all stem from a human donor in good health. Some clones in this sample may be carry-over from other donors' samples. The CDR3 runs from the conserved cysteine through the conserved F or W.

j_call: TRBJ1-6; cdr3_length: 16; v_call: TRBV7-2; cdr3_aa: CASSLEGGAYNSPLHF
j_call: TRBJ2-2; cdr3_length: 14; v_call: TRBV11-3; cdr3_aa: CASSGPMTTGELFF
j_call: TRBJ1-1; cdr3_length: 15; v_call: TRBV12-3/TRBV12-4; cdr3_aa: CASSFLGSLNTEAFF
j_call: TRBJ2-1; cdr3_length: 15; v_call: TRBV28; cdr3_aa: CASSSLRQNYNEQFF
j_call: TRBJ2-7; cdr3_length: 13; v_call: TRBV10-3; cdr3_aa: CAISWDRGPEQYF
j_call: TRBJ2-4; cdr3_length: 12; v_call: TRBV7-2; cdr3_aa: CASSLVINIQYF
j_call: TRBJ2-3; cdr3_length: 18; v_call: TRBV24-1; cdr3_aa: CATSDFRKELDLTDTQYF
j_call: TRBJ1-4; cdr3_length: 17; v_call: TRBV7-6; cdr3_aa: CASSSSLAGTTNEKLFF
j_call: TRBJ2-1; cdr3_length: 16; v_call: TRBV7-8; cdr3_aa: CASSLIAGGDGNEQFF
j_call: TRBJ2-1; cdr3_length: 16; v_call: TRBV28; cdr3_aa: CASSLGDSITYNEQFF
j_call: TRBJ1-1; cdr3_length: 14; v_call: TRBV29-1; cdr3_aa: CSVGDRGRETEAFF
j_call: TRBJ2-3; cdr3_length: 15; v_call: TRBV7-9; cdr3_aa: CASSDRQGDTDTQYF
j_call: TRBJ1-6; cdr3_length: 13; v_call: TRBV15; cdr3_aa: CATGVQGHSPLHF
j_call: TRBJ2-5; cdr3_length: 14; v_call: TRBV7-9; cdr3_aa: CASSSEYGQETQYF
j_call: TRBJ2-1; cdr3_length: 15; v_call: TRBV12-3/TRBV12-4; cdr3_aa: CASSYNPSGYNEQFF
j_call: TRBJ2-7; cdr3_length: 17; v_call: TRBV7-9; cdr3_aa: CASSQQTGPKSSYEQYF
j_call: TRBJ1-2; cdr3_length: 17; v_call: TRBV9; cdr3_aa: CASSVETARLASYGYTF
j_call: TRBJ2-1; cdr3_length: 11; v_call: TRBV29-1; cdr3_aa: CSVDWQNEQFF
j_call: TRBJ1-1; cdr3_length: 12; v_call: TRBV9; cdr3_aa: CASSYPGFEAFF
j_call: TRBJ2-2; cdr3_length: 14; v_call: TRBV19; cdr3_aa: CASSILWNTGELFF
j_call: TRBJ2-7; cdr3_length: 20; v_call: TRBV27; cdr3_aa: CASSFGSMGQSKSMEYEQYF
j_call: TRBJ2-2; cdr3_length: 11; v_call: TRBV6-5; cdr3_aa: CASSTTGELFF
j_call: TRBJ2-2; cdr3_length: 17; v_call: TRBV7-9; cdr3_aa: CASSNSPDRGATGELFF
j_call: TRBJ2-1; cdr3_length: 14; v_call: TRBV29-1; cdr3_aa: CSLLAGGAYNEQFF